Given below is one T cell receptor beta chain in context. Negative isolation yielded CD4+ and CD8+ T cells, and FACS enriched TEMRA cells. The sample originates from a study of CD8 T cells in Susac syndrome. Study information: Among the sequenced Susac syndrome patients, roughly six had active disease while fewer than 10 were in remission. At blood draw, Susac syndrome patients were therapy-naive, on corticosteroids, or on intravenous immunoglobulin alone.

Random hexamers were used to reverse transcribe an amount of about 0.5 to 1 ug RNA. Amplification of TCR beta CDR3 spanned 54 Vbeta and 13 Jbeta via immunoSEQ multiplex PCR. TCRdb recomputed calls from the immunoSEQ multiplex PCR reads with MiXCR, one row per CDR3 protein. The table includes approximately 190,000 distinct CDR3 sequences, more than 90% detected once. The V end was cut by 7 bases, the J end by 2 bases, with 4 bases between. Germline CDR1 LGHDT, CDR2 YNNKEL (reference sequence). The CDR3 extends over 11 amino acids. The receptor was derived from a human donor with Susac syndrome. The sequenced sample consisted of CD4+ T cells from PBMCs. The chain is built from TRBV3-1 and TRBJ2-3; unclear D gene. In nucleotides, the CDR3 is TGTGCCAGCAAGAACACAGATACGCAGTATTTT. Amino acid sequence: CASKNTDTQYF.